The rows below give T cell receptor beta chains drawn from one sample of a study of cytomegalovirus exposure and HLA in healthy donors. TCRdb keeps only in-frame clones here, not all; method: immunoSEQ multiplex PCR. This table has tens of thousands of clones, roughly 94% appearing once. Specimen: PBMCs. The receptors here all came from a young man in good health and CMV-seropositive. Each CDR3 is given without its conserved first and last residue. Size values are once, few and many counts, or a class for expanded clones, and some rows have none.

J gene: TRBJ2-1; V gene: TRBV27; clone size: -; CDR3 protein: AKHRRSRSDEQF
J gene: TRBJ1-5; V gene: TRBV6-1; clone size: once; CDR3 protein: ASSGEAMQGNQPQH
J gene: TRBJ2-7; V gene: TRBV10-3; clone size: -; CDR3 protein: AISGGQGRGEQY
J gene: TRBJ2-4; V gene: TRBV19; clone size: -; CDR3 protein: ASSTTGGAAKNIQY
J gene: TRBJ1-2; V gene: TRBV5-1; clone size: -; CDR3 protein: ASSLTGGSGGYT
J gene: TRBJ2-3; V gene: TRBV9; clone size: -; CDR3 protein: ASSVKLGYPFSTDTQY
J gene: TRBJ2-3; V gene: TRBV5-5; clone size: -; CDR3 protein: ASSSGLAGGGGYTDTQY
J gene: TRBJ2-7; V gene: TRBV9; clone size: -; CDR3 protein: ASSVGGTSTYEQY
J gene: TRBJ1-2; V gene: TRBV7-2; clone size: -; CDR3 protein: ASSLGGGHGRYGYT
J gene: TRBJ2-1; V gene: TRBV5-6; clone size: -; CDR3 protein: ASSSSRQGWHYNEQF
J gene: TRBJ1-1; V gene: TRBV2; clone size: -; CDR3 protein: ASSEASEAREAF
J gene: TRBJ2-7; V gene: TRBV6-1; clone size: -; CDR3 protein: ASSPSGQLFYEQY
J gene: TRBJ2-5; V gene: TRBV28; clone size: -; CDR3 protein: ASTPTGGAETQY
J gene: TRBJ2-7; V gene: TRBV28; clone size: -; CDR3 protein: ASIPHGTREFEQY
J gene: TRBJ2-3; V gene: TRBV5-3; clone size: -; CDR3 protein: ARSLCGRGTDTQY
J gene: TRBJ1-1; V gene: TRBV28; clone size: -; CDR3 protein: ASSRSGEAF
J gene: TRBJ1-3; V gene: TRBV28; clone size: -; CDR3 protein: ASSSGPNSGNTIY
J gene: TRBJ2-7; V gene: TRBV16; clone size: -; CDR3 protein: ASSQQAPYEQY
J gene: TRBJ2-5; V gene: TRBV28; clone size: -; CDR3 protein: ASRETSGITETQY
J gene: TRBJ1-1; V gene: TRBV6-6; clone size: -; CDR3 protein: ASSSQGAKTEAF
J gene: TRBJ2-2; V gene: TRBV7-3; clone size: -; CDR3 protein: ASSSGLAMNTGELF
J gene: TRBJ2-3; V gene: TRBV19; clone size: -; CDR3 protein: ASSIATYTDTQY
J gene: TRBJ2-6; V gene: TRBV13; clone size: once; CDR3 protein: ASSEAGAGANVLT
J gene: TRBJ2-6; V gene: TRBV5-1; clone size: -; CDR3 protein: ASSWRGSTRGANVLT
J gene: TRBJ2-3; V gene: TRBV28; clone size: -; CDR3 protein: ASFADGQGATDTQY
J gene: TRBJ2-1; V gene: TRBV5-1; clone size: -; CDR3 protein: ASSPGTSGSLGNNEQF
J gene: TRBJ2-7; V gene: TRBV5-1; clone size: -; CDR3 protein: ASSFLTGLRGEQY
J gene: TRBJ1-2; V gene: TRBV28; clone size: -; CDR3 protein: ASSPPGEDYGYT
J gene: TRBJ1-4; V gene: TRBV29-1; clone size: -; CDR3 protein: SARTGVVEKLF
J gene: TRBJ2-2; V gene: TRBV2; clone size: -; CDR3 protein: ASSGERGWAGELF
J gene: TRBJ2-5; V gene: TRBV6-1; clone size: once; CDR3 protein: ASRAGRQETQY
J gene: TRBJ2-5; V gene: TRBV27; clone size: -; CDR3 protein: ASSLDQETQY
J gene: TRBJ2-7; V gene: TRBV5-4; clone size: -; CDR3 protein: ASSLRTGGLDEQY
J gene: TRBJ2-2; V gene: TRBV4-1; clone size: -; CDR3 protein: ASSRLGSNTGELF
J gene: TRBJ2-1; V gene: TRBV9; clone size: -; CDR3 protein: ASSERDSSYNEQF
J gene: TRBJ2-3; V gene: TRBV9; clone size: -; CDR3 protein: ASSVGGGRSTDTQY
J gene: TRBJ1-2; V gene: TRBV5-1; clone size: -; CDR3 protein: ASSFDRTYYGYT
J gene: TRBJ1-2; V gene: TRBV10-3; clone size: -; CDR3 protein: AISEWDRGTNGYT
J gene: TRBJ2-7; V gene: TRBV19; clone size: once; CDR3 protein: ASSLLPGQGKHEQY
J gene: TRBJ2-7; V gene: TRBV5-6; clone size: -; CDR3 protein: ASSLALKLAGPSYEQY
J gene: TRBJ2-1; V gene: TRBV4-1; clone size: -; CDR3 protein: ASSSTSGMQF
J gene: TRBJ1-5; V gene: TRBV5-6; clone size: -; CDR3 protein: ASSFLTGLSNQPQH
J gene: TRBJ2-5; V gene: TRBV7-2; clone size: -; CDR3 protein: ASSLEGLGLADQETQY
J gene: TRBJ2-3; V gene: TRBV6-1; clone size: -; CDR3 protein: ASSESGSALDTQY
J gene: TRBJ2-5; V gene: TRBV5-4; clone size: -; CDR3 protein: ASSFPSEETQY